This TCR beta chain is drawn from a study of siplizumab effects on memory and regulatory T cells. Generated by immunoSEQ multiplex PCR, the TCRdb table keeps only in-frame clones and is missing some. The data show more than 85,000 clones, with 92% seen just once and 0.6% to 0.8% held by the top ten. The CDR3 has 13 residues. Per germline, CDR1 SGHKS and CDR2 YYEKEE (reference sequence). V gave up 4 bases and J gave up 4 bases, with 11 bases separating them. In its sample, this clone was seen once. Its antigen is still unknown. Study results and limitations: Siplizumab significantly decreased alloreactive sequences from unstimulated CD4+ memory cells.

This rearrangement joins TRBV5-5 to TRBJ1-2; D is ambiguous. Sequenced sample: Tregs sorted from blood. The source of this sequence is a human donor in good health. CDR3 in amino acids: CASSHDGSYGYTF. CDR3 sequence (DNA): TGTGCCAGCAGCCACGACGGATCCTATGGCTACACCTTC.